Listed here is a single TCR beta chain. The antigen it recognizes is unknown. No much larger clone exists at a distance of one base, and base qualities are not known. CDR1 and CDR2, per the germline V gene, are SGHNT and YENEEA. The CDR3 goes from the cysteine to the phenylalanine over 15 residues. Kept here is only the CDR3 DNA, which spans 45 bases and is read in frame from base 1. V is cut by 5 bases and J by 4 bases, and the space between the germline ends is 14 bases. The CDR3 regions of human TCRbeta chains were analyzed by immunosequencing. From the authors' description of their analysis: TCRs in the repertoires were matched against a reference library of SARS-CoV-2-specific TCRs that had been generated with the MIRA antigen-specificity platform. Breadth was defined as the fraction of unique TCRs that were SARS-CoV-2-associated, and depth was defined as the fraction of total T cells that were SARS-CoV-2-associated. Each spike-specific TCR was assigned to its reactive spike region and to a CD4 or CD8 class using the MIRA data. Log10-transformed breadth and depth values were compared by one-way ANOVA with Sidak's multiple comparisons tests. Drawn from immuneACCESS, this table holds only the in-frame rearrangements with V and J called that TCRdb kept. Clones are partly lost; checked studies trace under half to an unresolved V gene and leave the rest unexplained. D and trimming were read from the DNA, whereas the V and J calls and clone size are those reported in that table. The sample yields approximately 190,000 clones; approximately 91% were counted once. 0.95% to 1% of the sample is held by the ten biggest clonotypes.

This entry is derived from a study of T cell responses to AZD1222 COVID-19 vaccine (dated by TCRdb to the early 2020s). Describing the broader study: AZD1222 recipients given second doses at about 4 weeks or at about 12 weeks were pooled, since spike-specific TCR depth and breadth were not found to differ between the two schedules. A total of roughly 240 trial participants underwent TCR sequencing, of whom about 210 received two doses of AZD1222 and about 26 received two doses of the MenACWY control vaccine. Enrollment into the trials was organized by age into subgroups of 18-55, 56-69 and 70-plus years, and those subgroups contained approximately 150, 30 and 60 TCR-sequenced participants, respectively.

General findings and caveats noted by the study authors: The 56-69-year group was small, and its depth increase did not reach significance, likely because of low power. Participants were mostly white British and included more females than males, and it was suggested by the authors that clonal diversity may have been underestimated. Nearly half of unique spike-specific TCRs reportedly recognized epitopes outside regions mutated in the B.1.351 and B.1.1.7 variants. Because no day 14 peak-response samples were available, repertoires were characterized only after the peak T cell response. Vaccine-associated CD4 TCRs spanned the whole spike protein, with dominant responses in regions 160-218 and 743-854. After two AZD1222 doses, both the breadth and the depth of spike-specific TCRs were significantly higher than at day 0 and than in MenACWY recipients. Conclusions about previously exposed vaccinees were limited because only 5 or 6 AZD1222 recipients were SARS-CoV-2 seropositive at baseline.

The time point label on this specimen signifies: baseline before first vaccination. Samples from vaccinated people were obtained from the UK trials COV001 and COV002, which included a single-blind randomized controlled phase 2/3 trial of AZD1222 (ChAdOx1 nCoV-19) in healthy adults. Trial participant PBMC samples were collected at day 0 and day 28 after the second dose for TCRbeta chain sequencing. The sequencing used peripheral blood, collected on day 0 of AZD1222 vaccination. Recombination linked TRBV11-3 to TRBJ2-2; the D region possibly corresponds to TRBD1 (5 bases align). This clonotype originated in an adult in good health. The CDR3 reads CASSPRGPGTGELFF. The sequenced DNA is TGTGCCAGCAGCCCAAGGGGTCCGGGCACCGGGGAGCTGTTTTTT.